This T cell receptor beta chain was sequenced in a study of cytomegalovirus exposure and HLA in healthy donors. V shed 6 bases, J shed 3 bases, and the junction held 11 bases outside the gene matches. Looked up from germline, CDR1 is SNHLY and CDR2 is FYNNEI. The CDR3 is 15 amino acids. The PCR made use of 60 Vbeta and 13 Jbeta primers. Clones were read by immunoSEQ multiplex PCR, and TCRdb kept only the in-frame ones, dropping some. The sample comprises about 150,000 clones, approximately 80% of which are singletons, and about 6.1% rests with the top ten. This clonotype originated in a woman aged 50 to 65 in good health and CMV-seropositive. The sequenced sample was PBMCs. This rearrangement joins TRBV2 to TRBJ2-7; 7 bases map to TRBD2. CDR3 bases: TGTGCCAGCAGACCACAAAGGACTAGAGTCTACGAGCAGTACTTC. Its protein product is CASRPQRTRVYEQYF.